A single sample is the source of the 27 T cell receptor beta chains below, sequenced in a study of cytomegalovirus exposure and HLA in healthy donors. A multiplex PCR was run with 60 Vbeta primers and 13 Jbeta primers. Data came from immunoSEQ multiplex PCR; TCRdb stores just in-frame clones and leaves some out. Of over 150,000 clones detected, 65% to 85% appear once; the ten largest clones hold 1.5% to 2%. Source material: PBMCs. The receptor source for this set is a woman between 18 and 29 years old in good health and CMV-seronegative.

V and J are TRBV11-2 and TRBJ2-2; 8 bases fit TRBD1. This CDR3 has 16 residues. In germline, CDR1 is SGHAT, CDR2 FQNNGV. The trim removed 3 bases at V and 2 bases at J, leaving 5 bases unmatched. The CDR3 sequence: CASSFETGVNTGELFF. The DNA of the CDR3 is TGTGCCAGCAGCTTCGAGACAGGGGTAAACACCGGGGAGCTGTTTTTT. Supplemented by reference TRBV11-2 and TRBJ2-2, the full variable domain reads EAGVAQSPRYKIIEKRQSVAFWCNPISGHATLYWYQQILGQGPKLLIQFQNNGVVDDSQLPKDRFSAERLKGVDSTLKIQPAKLEDSAVYLCASSFETGVNTGELFFGEGSRLTVL.

The chain has TRBV4-1 and TRBJ1-2, with 7 bases that match TRBD1. The V segment lost 3 bases and the J segment 4 bases; nucleotides outside the gene matches: 11. Germline V gene data show CDR1 as MGHRA and CDR2 as YSYEKL. The CDR3 totals 16 residues. This CDR3 is CASSHLDRVKAYGYTF. CDR3 coding DNA: TGCGCCAGCAGCCACCTAGACAGGGTAAAAGCCTATGGCTACACCTTC.

The chain couples TRBV6-4 to TRBJ2-1; TRBD2 matches at 8 bases. Trimming took 6 bases from V and 5 from J; bases not matched to a gene: 6. Germline CDR1 and CDR2: MRHNA and SNTAGT. CDR3 length equals 14 residues. The CDR3 coding sequence is TGTGCCAGCAGCCAGCGGGAGTCCCACAATGAGCAGTTCTTC. It translates to CASSQRESHNEQFF.

This clone was found a few times. V usage is TRBV6-1 and J usage is TRBJ2-5, with 9 bases lining up with TRBD2. The V segment lost 2 bases and the J segment 0 bases; nucleotides outside the gene matches: 1. The germline gives CDR1 MNHNS, CDR2 SASEGT. CDR3 length: 15 amino acids. CDR3 DNA: TGTGCCAGCAGTGAACTAGCGGGAAACCAAGAGACCCAGTACTTC. This codes for CASSELAGNQETQYF.

The chain joins TRBV19 to TRBJ1-4; D not certain. The germline V gene has CDR1 LNHDA and CDR2 SQIVND (reference sequence). The CDR3 contains 16 residues. Trimming cost V 3 bases and J 0 bases, with 11 bases left between them. The DNA of the CDR3 is TGTGCCAGTAGTATCGGGCTGGGAGCAACTAATGAAAAACTGTTTTTT. It codes for CASSIGLGATNEKLFF.

The gene calls are TRBV30 and TRBJ1-1, with no clear D. Per the germline V gene, CDR1 is GTSNPN and CDR2 is SVGIG (reference sequence). This CDR3 has 15 amino acids. V was pared by 2 bases and J by 2 bases, with 15 bases between. This CDR3 reads CAWSPMRAPNTEAFF. CDR3 nucleotides: TGTGCCTGGAGTCCTATGAGGGCTCCCAACACTGAAGCTTTCTTT. Using reference TRBV30 and TRBJ1-1 for the parts outside the CDR3, the full variable domain is SQTIHQWPATLVQPVGSPLSLECTVEGTSNPNLYWYRQAAGRGLQLLFYSVGIGQISSEVPQNLSASRPQDRQFILSSKKLLLSDSGFYLCAWSPMRAPNTEAFFGQGTRLTVV.

J is TRBJ2-3 and V is TRBV7-9, with no clear D. Germline V gene data show CDR1 as SEHNR and CDR2 as FQNEAQ (reference sequence). This CDR3 has 15 residues. Trimming took off 4 bases at V and 2 bases at J, with 13 bases between the two ends. The CDR3 region has the DNA TGTGCCAGCAGCTCGGAGCAGCTCCTCACAGATACGCAGTATTTT. Translated, it gives CASSSEQLLTDTQYF.

The genes are TRBV15 and TRBJ1-6; D perhaps matches TRBD1 (5 bases). Trimming removed 5 bases from V and 0 bases from J, with 11 bases in between. CDR1 is LNHNV, CDR2 YYDKDF, per germline (reference sequence). The CDR3 is 16 amino acids. CDR3 loop: CATSGGGFSYNSPLHF. CDR3 in DNA: TGTGCCACCAGCGGGGGGGGATTCTCCTATAATTCACCCCTCCACTTT. The whole variable domain, remainder taken from reference TRBV15 and TRBJ1-6, is DAMVIQNPRYQVTQFGKPVTLSCSQTLNHNVMYWYQQKSSQAPKLLFHYYDKDFNNEADTPDNFQSRRPNTSFCFLDIRSPGLGDTAMYLCATSGGGFSYNSPLHFGNGTRLTVT.

The chain uses TRBV10-1 and TRBJ2-6, with a tentative D call TRBD2 (6 bases). Trimming left V 9 bases short and J 0 bases short, with 24 bases between. Germline values: CDR1 WNHNN, CDR2 SYGVQD (reference sequence). The CDR3 consists of 19 residues. CDR3 DNA: TGCGCCAGAGCCCGGGACTCCGGTAAAAAGAGCTCTGGGGCCAACGTCCTGACTTTC. It yields the protein CARARDSGKKSSGANVLTF.

Comment on this clone: The sample contains more than one DNA sequence encoding this CDR3. The gene calls are TRBV14 and TRBJ1-5, with TRBD1 matching over 9 bases. CDR1 SGHDN and CDR2 FVKESK come from the germline V gene. With V trimmed by 1 base and J by 2 bases, 0 bases remained unmatched. The CDR3 extends over 15 amino acids. DNA for the CDR3: TGTGCCAGCAGCCAAGGGACAGGGGGCAATCAGCCCCAGCATTTT. It encodes CASSQGTGGNQPQHF.

The chain uses TRBV9 and TRBJ2-1; TRBD1 matches 7 bases. The CDR3 spans 18 residues. Germline trimming cut 0 bases from V and 0 bases from J; bases unmatched to any gene: 9. The germline V gene encodes CDR1 SGDLS and CDR2 YYNGEE. DNA for the CDR3: TGTGCCAGCAGCGTAGATTGGGACAGTTTAAGCTCCTACAATGAGCAGTTCTTC. Protein sequence: CASSVDWDSLSSYNEQFF.

This chain links TRBV6-5 with TRBJ2-5; 9 bases match TRBD2. The J call is doubtful: the DNA matches TRBJ2-7 better. There are 14 residues in the CDR3. Germline V gives CDR1 MNHEY, CDR2 SVGAGI. CDR3 amino acids: CASSRSGSSYEQYF. The CDR3 DNA reads TGTGCCAGCAGTCGTAGCGGGAGCTCCTACGAGCAGTACTTC.

The V and J genes are TRBV2 and TRBJ2-7; TRBD1 matches at 10 bases. The CDR3 is 15 residues long. V lost 3 bases to trimming and J lost 2 bases; unmatched junction nucleotides: 4. The germline CDR1 and CDR2 sequences are SNHLY and FYNNEI. This CDR3 is CASSDLGQGTYEQYF. The CDR3 nucleotides read TGTGCCAGCAGTGACTTGGGACAGGGGACCTACGAGCAGTACTTC.

V is TRBV4-1 and J is TRBJ2-5; tentative D call: TRBD2 (7 bases). CDR1 is MGHRA and CDR2 is YSYEKL in the germline V gene. The CDR3 extends over 16 amino acids. With 4 bases removed from V and 7 bases from J, the gap between germline ends came to 22 bases. The CDR3 reads CASSPASASGGGTQYF. The CDR3 DNA reads TGCGCCAGCAGCCCCGCCTCGGCTAGCGGAGGGGGGACCCAGTACTTC.

The rearrangement joins TRBV30 to TRBJ1-3; D not resolved. The germline CDR1 and CDR2 sequences are GTSNPN and SVGIG (reference sequence). CDR3 length: 13 residues. V was pared by 4 bases and J by 2 bases, with 9 bases between. CDR3 residues: CAWTYGPGNTIYF. The DNA of the CDR3 is TGTGCCTGGACTTATGGGCCTGGAAACACCATATATTTT.

This clone was seen more than once but under ten times. The chain uses TRBV30 and TRBJ1-5; tentative D call: TRBD1 (6 bases). The germline V gene encodes CDR1 GTSNPN and CDR2 SVGIG (reference sequence). Trimming took 4 bases from V and 3 from J, leaving 16 bases between them. The CDR3 totals 15 residues. This chain's CDR3 is CAWTERGGVNQPQHF. As DNA, the CDR3 is TGTGCCTGGACCGAAAGGGGGGGCGTCAATCAGCCCCAGCATTTT.

The CDR3 region has the DNA TGTGCCACCAGCAAACCGACAGGGGCGGTTACTGAAGCTTTCTTT. Its translation is CATSKPTGAVTEAFF. V usage is TRBV15 and J usage is TRBJ1-1, with TRBD1 matching over 8 bases. The CDR3 covers 15 residues. Germline V gene lookup returns CDR1 LNHNV and CDR2 YYDKDF (reference sequence). The V and J ends lost 4 bases and 5 bases, in that order; junction bases with no gene match: 9.

This chain uses TRBV7-2 with TRBJ2-5, with TRBD2 matching over 9 bases. Germline V lookup: CDR1 SGHTA, CDR2 FQGNSA. The V gene end was trimmed by 5 bases and the J gene end by 3 bases; junction bases not matched to a gene: 4. CDR3 size: 14 residues. The CDR3 loop reads CASSGAGGKETQYF. The CDR3 DNA reads as TGTGCCAGCAGCGGTGCGGGGGGGAAAGAGACCCAGTACTTC.

The rearrangement uses TRBV6-6 and TRBJ2-5, with a possible D match to TRBD2 (6 bases). Germline CDR1 is MNHNY and CDR2 is SVGAGI (reference sequence). The CDR3 runs 14 residues. Deletions cut 11 bases from V and 0 bases from J, with 16 bases between. CDR3 in DNA: TGTGCCCTAGCGCCCTTCGAAGACCAAGAGACCCAGTACTTC. Amino acid sequence: CALAPFEDQETQYF.

The V and J genes are TRBV6-5 and TRBJ1-3, with D hard to call. The germline gives CDR1 MNHEY, CDR2 SVGAGI. Trimming took off 2 bases at V and 0 bases at J, with 11 bases between the two ends. This CDR3 has 16 amino acids. The CDR3 DNA sequence: TGTGCCAGCAGTTACACCGCAGCGTTCTCTGGAAACACCATATATTTT. Encoded protein: CASSYTAAFSGNTIYF.

The V call is TRBV6-1, the J call TRBJ2-1; D possibly corresponds to TRBD1 (6 bases). V lost 10 bases and J lost 7, with 23 bases in between. This CDR3 is 15 amino acids long. CDR1 MNHNS and CDR2 SASEGT come from the germline V gene. Here the CDR3 DNA reads TGTGCCACCTCAACAGGGTGGGCGGCAGGGAATGAGCAGTTCTTC. Translating it yields CATSTGWAAGNEQFF.

The V and J genes are TRBV5-1 and TRBJ2-3; D is possibly TRBD2 (7 bases). The V and J ends lost 0 bases and 5 bases respectively, with 13 bases between them. The V gene's germline CDR1 is SGHRS and CDR2 YFSETQ. CDR3 length: 15 amino acids. CDR3 nucleotides: TGCGCCAGCAGCTTGGAAGGGGGGGGTGGAGATACGCAGTATTTT. Translated, it gives CASSLEGGGGDTQYF.

This rearrangement joins TRBV4-3 to TRBJ1-2; D is possibly TRBD1 (6 bases). The CDR3 runs 15 residues. Germline CDR1 reads LGHNA; CDR2 reads YSLEER. Trimming stripped 1 base from V and 10 bases from J, with 19 bases between. The CDR3 protein is CASSQVLGSGAHYTF. The CDR3 DNA reads as TGCGCCAGCAGCCAAGTTTTAGGTTCAGGGGCCCACTACACCTTC.

The V gene is TRBV28, the J gene TRBJ1-4, with 7 bases fitting TRBD1. The CDR3 length is 14 residues. Germline loops: CDR1 MDHEN, CDR2 SYDVKM. The junction had 8 bases not matched to a gene; V was cut back by 5 bases and J by 8 bases. This chain's CDR3 is CASSTGQEWEKLFF. CDR3 DNA: TGTGCCAGCAGTACTGGACAGGAATGGGAAAAACTGTTTTTT.

The chain combines TRBV9 with TRBJ2-7; D is perhaps TRBD1 (5 bases). The CDR3 runs 14 residues. Per germline, CDR1 SGDLS and CDR2 YYNGEE. The V gene lost 3 bases and the J gene lost 2 bases, with 12 bases spanning the gap. CDR3 in DNA: TGTGCCAGCAGCGGCACAGGTTCGACCTACGAGCAGTACTTC. Protein sequence: CASSGTGSTYEQYF.

Turning to this clone: The identical CDR3 is also encoded by other nucleotide sequences in the sample. This chain joins TRBV6-1 and TRBJ2-3; the match to TRBD2 covers 14 bases. The CDR3 is 16 amino acids. V was clipped by 4 bases and J by 2 bases; unmatched bases: 2. Germline CDR1 reads MNHNS; CDR2 reads SASEGT. The CDR3 bases are TGTGCCAGCAGTGGGACTAGCGGGGGGTTCACAGATACGCAGTATTTT. This encodes CASSGTSGGFTDTQYF.

This CDR3 is CASSGSGRGGDTQYF. CDR3 in DNA: TGTGCCAGCAGCGGATCGGGAAGAGGAGGGGATACGCAGTATTTT. The chain joins TRBV9 to TRBJ2-3; D may be TRBD2 (6 bases). Germline loops: CDR1 SGDLS, CDR2 YYNGEE. The CDR3 loop spans 15 amino acids. V was cut by 3 bases and J by 6 bases, with 17 bases left in between. Together with reference TRBV9 and TRBJ2-3, the CDR3 gives the full variable domain: DSGVTQTPKHLITATGQRVTLRCSPRSGDLSVYWYQQSLDQGLQFLIQYYNGEERAKGNILERFSAQQFPDLHSELNLSSLELGDSALYFCASSGSGRGGDTQYFGPGTRLTVL.